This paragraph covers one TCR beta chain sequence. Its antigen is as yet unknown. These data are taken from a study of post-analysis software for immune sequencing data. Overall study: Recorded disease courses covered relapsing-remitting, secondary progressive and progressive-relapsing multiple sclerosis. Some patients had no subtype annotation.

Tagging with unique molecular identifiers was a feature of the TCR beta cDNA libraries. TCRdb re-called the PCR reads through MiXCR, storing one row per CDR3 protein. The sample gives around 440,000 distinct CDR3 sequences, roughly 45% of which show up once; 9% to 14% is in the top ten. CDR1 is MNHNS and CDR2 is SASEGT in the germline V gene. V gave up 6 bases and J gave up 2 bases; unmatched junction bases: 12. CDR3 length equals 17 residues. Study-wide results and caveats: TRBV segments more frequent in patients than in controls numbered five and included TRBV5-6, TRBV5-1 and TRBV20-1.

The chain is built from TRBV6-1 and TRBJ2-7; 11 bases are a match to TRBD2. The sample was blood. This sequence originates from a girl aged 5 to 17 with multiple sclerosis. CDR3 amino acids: CASRRAPSGRTTYEQYF. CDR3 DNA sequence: TGTGCCAGCAGACGTGCCCCTAGCGGGAGGACTACCTACGAGCAGTACTTC.